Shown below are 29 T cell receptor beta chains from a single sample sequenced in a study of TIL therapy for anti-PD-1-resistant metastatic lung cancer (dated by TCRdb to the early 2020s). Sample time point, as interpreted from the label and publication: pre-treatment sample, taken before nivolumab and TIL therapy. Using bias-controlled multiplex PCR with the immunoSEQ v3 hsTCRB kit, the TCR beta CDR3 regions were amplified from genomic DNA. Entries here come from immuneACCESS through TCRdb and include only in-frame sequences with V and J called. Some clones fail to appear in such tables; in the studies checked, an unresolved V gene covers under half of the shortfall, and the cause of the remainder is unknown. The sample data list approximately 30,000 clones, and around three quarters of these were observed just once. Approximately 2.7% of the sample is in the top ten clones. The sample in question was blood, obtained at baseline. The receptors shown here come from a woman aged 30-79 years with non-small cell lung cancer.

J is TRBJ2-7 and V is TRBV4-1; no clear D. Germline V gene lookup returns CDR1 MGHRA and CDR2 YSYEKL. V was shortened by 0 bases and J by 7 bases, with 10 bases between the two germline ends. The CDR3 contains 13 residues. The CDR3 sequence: CASSQDPPTEQYF. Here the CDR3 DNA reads TGCGCCAGCAGCCAAGATCCCCCGACGGAGCAGTACTTC.

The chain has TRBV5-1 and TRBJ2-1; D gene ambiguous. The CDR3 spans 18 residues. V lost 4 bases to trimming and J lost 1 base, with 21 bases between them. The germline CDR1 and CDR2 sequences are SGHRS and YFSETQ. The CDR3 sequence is CASSKLIFGASSYNEQFF. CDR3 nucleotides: TGCGCCAGCAGCAAACTTATCTTCGGCGCGTCATCCTACAATGAGCAGTTCTTC.

CDR3 amino acids: CASSLLARSSYNEQFF. The DNA for the CDR3 is TGCGCCAGCAGCTTACTAGCCAGGAGCTCCTACAATGAGCAGTTCTTC. The genes are TRBV5-1 and TRBJ2-1; the D gene is possibly TRBD2 (6 bases). Germline CDR1 and CDR2: SGHRS and YFSETQ. The germline V and J ends were trimmed by 2 bases and 0 bases, with 12 bases remaining between them. The length of the CDR3 is 16 residues.

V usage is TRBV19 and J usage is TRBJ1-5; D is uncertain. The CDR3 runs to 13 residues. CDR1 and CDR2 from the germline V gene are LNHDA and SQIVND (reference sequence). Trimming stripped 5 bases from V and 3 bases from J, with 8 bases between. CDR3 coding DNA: TGTGCCAGTAGTCCTCGCCACAATCAGCCCCAGCATTTT. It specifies CASSPRHNQPQHF. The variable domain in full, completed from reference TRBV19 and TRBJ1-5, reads DGGITQSPKYLFRKEGQNVTLSCEQNLNHDAMYWYRQDPGQGLRLIYYSQIVNDFQKGDIAEGYSVSREKKESFPLTVTSAQKNPTAFYLCASSPRHNQPQHFGDGTRLSIL.

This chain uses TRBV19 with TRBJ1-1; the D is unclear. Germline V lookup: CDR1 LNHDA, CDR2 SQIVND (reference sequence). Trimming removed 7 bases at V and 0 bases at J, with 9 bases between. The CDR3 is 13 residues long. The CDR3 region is CASKDAVNTEAFF. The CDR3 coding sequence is TGTGCCAGTAAGGATGCGGTGAACACTGAAGCTTTCTTT.

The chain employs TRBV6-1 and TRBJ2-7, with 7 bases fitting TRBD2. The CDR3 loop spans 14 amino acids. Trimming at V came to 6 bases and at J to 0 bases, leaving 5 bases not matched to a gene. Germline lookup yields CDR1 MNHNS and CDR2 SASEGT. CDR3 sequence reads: CASRSGGSSYEQYF. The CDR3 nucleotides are TGTGCCAGCAGGTCCGGGGGGAGCTCCTACGAGCAGTACTTC.

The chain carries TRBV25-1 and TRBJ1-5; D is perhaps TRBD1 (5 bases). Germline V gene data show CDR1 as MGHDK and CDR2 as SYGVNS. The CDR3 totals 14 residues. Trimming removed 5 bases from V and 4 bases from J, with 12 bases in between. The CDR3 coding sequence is TGTGCCAGCAGTCAATCTGGGGGTAATCAGCCCCAGCATTTT. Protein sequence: CASSQSGGNQPQHF.

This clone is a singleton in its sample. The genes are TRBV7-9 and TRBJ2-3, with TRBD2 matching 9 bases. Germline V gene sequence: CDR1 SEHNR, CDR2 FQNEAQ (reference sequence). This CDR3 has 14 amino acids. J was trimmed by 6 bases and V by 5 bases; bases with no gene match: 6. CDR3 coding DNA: TGTGCCAGCAGCCTTAGCGGGAGCGGGGATACGCAGTATTTT. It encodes CASSLSGSGDTQYF.

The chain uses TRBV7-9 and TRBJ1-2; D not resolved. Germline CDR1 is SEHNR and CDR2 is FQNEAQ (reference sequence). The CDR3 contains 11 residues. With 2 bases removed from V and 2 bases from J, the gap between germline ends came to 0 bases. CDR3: CASSLNYGYTF. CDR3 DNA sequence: TGTGCCAGCAGCTTAAACTATGGCTACACCTTC.

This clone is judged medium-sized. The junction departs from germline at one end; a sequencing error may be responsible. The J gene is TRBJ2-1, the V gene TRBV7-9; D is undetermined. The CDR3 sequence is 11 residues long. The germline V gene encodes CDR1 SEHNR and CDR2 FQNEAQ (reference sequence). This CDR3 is CASSQTPGWLF. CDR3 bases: TGTGCCAGCAGCCAAACCCCGGGTTGGCTCTTC.

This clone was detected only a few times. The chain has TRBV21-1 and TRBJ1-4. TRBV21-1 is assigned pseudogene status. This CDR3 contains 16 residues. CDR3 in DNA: TGTGCCAGCAGCGGGCCCAGACTGGCAACTAATGAAAAACTGTTTTTT. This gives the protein CASSGPRLATNEKLFF.

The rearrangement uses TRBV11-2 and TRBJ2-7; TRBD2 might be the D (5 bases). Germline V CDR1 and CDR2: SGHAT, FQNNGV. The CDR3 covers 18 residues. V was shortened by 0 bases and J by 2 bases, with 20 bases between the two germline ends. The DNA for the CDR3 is TGTGCCAGCAGCTTAGATCCCCCGGGATTTTTCGGGACCTACGAGCAGTACTTC. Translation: CASSLDPPGFFGTYEQYF.

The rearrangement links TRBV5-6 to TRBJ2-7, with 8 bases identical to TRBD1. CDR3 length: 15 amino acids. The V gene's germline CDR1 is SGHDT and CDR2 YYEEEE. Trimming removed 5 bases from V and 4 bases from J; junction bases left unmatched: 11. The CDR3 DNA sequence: TGTGCCAGCAGACGTGCCCAGGACAGGGTTTACGAGCAGTACTTC. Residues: CASRRAQDRVYEQYF. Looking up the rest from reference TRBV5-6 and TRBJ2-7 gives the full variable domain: DAGVTQSPTHLIKTRGQQVTLRCSPKSGHDTVSWYQQALGQGPQFIFQYYEEEERQRGNFPDRFSGHQFPNYSSELNVNALLLGDSALYLCASRRAQDRVYEQYFGPGTRLTVT.

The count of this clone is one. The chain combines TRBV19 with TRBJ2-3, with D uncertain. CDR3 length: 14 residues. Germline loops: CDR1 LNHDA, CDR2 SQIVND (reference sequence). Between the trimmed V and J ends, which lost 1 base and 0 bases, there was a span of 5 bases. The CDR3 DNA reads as TGTGCCAGTAGTATAGGAGGTAGCACAGATACGCAGTATTTT. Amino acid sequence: CASSIGGSTDTQYF. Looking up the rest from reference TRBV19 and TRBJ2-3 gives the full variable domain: DGGITQSPKYLFRKEGQNVTLSCEQNLNHDAMYWYRQDPGQGLRLIYYSQIVNDFQKGDIAEGYSVSREKKESFPLTVTSAQKNPTAFYLCASSIGGSTDTQYFGPGTRLTVL.

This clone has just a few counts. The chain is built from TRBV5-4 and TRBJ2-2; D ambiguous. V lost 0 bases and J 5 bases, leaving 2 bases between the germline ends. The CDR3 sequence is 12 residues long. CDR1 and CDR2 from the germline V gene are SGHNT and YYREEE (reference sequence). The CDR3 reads CASSLDTGELFF. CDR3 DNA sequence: TGTGCCAGCAGCTTGGATACCGGGGAGCTGTTTTTT.

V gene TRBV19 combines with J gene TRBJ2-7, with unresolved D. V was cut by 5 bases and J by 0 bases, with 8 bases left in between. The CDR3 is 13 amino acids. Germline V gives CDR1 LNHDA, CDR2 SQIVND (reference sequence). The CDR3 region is CASSWTDSYEQYF. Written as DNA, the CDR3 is TGTGCCAGTAGTTGGACGGACTCCTACGAGCAGTACTTC. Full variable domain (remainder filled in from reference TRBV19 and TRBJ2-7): DGGITQSPKYLFRKEGQNVTLSCEQNLNHDAMYWYRQDPGQGLRLIYYSQIVNDFQKGDIAEGYSVSREKKESFPLTVTSAQKNPTAFYLCASSWTDSYEQYFGPGTRLTVT.

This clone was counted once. The CDR3 region has the DNA TGCGCCAGCAGTGAGACTCGAACCTACGAGCAGTACTTC. Encoded protein: CASSETRTYEQYF. This chain joins TRBV10-2 and TRBJ2-7; no reliable D call. This CDR3 has 13 amino acids. The germline V and J ends were trimmed by 2 bases and 2 bases, with 7 bases remaining between them. Germline CDR1 is WSHSY and CDR2 is SAAADI.

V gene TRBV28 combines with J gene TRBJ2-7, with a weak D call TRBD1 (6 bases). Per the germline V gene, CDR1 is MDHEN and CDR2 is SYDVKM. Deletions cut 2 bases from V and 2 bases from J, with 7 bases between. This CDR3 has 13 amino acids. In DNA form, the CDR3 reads TGTGCCAGCAGTTTAGAGGGGGCCTACGAGCAGTACTTC. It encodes CASSLEGAYEQYF. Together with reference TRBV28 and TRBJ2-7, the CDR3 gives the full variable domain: DVKVTQSSRYLVKRTGEKVFLECVQDMDHENMFWYRQDPGLGLRLIYFSYDVKMKEKGDIPEGYSVSREKKERFSLILESASTNQTSMYLCASSLEGAYEQYFGPGTRLTVT.

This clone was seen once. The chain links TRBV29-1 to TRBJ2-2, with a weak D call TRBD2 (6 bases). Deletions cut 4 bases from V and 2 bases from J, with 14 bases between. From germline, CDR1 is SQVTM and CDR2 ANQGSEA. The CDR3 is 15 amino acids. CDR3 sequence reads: CSVVIGGTNTGELFF. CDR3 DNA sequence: TGCAGCGTTGTTATCGGCGGGACTAACACCGGGGAGCTGTTTTTT.

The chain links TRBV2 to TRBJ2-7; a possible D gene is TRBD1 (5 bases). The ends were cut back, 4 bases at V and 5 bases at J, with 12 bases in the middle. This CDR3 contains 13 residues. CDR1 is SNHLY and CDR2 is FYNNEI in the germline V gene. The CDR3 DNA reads TGTGCCAGCAGTGGGGGCAGGTTGGACGAGCAGTACTTC. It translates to CASSGGRLDEQYF.

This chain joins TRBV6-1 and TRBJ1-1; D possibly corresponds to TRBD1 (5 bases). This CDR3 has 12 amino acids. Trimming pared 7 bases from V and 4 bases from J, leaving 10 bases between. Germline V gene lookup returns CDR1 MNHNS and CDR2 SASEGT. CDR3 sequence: CASKGKGTEAFF. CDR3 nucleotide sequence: TGTGCCAGCAAGGGGAAGGGCACTGAAGCTTTCTTT.

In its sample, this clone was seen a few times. The DNA for the CDR3 is TGTGCCAGCAGTCCTTATAGCTCCTACAATGAGCAGTTCTTC. Translating gives CASSPYSSYNEQFF. The chain employs TRBV11-3 and TRBJ2-1; D is unresolved. Germline CDR1 and CDR2: SGHNT and YENEEA. The CDR3 is 14 residues long. V shed 6 bases and J shed 0 bases, with 9 bases lying between them.

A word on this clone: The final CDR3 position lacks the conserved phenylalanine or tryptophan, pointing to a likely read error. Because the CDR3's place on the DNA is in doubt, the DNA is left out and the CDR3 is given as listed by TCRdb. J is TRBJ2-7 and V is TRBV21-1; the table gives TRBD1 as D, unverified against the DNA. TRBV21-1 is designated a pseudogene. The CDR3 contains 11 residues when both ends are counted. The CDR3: CASSKGDSFEA.

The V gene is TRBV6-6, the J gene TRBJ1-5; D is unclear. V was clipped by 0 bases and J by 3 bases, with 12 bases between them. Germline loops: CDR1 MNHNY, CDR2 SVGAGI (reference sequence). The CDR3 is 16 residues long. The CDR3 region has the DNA TGTGCCAGCAGTTACTCGGCAGCAGGCTCCAATCAGCCCCAGCATTTT. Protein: CASSYSAAGSNQPQHF.

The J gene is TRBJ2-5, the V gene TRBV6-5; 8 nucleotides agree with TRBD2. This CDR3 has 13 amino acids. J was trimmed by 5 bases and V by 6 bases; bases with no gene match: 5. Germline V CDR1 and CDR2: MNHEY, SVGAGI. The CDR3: CASSGLAGETQYF. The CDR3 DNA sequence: TGTGCCAGCAGCGGACTAGCTGGGGAGACCCAGTACTTC.

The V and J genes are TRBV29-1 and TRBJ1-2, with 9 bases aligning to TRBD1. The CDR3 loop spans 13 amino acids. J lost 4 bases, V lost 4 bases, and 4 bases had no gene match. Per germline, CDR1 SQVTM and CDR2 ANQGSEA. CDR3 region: CSVVGTGSYGYTF. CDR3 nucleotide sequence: TGCAGCGTTGTGGGGACAGGGTCCTATGGCTACACCTTC.

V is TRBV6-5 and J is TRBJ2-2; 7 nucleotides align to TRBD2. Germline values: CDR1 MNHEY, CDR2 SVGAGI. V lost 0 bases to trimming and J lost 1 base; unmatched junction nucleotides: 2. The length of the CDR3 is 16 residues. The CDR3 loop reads CASSYSRGGNTGELFF. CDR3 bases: TGTGCCAGCAGTTACTCTCGCGGGGGGAACACCGGGGAGCTGTTTTTT.

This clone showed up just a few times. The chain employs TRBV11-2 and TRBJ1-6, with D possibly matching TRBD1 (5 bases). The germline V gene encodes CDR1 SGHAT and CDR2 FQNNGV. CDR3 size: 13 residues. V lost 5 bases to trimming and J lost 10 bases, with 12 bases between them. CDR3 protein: CASSPQWGSPLHF. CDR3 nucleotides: TGTGCCAGCAGCCCTCAATGGGGCTCACCCCTCCACTTT.

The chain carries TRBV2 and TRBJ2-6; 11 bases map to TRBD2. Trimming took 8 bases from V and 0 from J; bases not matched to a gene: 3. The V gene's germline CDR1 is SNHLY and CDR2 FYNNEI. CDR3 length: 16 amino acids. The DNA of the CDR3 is TGTGCCAGCGGGACTAGCGGATTCTCTGGGGCCAACGTCCTGACTTTC. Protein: CASGTSGFSGANVLTF. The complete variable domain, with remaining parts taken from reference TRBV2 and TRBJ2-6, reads EPEVTQTPSHQVTQMGQEVILRCVPISNHLYFYWYRQILGQKVEFLVSFYNNEISEKSEIFDDQFSVERPDGSNFTLKIRSTKLEDSAMYFCASGTSGFSGANVLTFGAGSRLTVL.